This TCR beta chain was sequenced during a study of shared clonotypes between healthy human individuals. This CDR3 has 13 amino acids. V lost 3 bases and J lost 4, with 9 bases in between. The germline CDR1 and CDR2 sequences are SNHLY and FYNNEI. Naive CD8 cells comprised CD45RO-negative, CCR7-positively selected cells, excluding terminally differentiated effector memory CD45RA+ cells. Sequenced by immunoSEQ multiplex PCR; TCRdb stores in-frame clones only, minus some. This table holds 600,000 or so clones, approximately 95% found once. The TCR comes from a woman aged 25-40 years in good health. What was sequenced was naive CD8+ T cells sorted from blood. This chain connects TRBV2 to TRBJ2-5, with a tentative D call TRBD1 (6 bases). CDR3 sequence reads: CASSETGIETQYF. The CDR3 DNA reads TGTGCCAGCAGTGAGACAGGTATAGAGACCCAGTACTTC.